The 24 T cell receptor beta chains reported below all come from one sample, sequenced in a study of blood T cells in healthy people across ages. For the second PCR, which ran for about 6 to 11 cycles, a sample-barcoded 5' primer and a J-beta primer mix were used. From the 5' RACE reads, TCRdb called clonotypes with MiXCR, one entry per CDR3 protein. This sample has 1.5 million to 2 million distinct CDR3 sequences, with approximately 30% found just once. The sample consisted of blood. These receptors were taken from a woman aged 30 to 39 in good health.

This clonotype was recorded many times. The chain has TRBV15 and TRBJ2-1; tentatively, D is TRBD1 or TRBD2 (7 bases each). Germline V gene sequence: CDR1 LNHNV, CDR2 YYDKDF (reference sequence). V was shortened by 8 bases and J by 0 bases, with 14 bases between the two germline ends. The CDR3 runs 15 residues. The CDR3 loop reads CATQGGDSSYNEQFF. The CDR3 DNA reads as TGTGCCACCCAGGGAGGGGACAGCTCCTACAATGAGCAGTTCTTC.

This chain connects TRBV5-4 to TRBJ2-2; 9 nucleotides match TRBD1. CDR3 length: 15 amino acids. Germline V gene data show CDR1 as SGHNT and CDR2 as YYREEE (reference sequence). V dropped 4 bases and J dropped 4; count of bases not matched to a gene: 5. The CDR3, as DNA: TGTGCCAGCAGCGCGACAGGGGGGGCCACCGGGGAGCTGTTTTTT. Encoded protein: CASSATGGATGELFF.

This clonotype has more than one count but fewer than ten. The V gene is TRBV5-1, the J gene TRBJ2-7; unclear D gene. Germline V gene sequence: CDR1 SGHRS, CDR2 YFSETQ. The ends were cut back, 2 bases at V and 1 base at J, with 13 bases in the middle. This CDR3 region has 15 residues. CDR3 nucleotide sequence: TGCGCCAGCAGCTTAGGGATAGATGTTTCCTACGAGCAGTACTTC. This encodes CASSLGIDVSYEQYF.

The CDR3 region has the DNA TGCGCCAGCGACATGTCCGGGACAGGGGGCTATGGCTACACCTTC. Translated, it gives CASDMSGTGGYGYTF. V and J are TRBV5-1 and TRBJ1-2; 11 bases align to TRBD1. This CDR3 spans 15 amino acids. The V gene end was trimmed by 7 bases and the J gene end by 4 bases; junction bases not matched to a gene: 9. Looked up from germline, CDR1 is SGHRS and CDR2 is YFSETQ.

The chain joins TRBV5-1 to TRBJ2-3; D possibly uses TRBD1 or TRBD2 (5 bases each). This CDR3 comprises 16 residues. V was clipped by 3 bases and J by 0 bases, with 14 bases between them. Germline values: CDR1 SGHRS, CDR2 YFSETQ. The CDR3 is CASSSEGPASTDTQYF. In DNA, the CDR3 is TGCGCCAGCAGCTCTGAGGGGCCCGCTAGCACAGATACGCAGTATTTT.

The V and J genes are TRBV20-1 and TRBJ2-1; D gene unclear. The V end was cut by 0 bases, the J end by 5 bases, with 17 bases between. Germline values: CDR1 DFQATT, CDR2 SNEGSKA (reference sequence). The length of the CDR3 is 16 residues. CDR3 bases: TGCAGTGCTAGAGATCTCTTAGGGCGGAACCACAATGAGCAGTTCTTC. Translation: CSARDLLGRNHNEQFF.

This clonotype has a count of ten or more. This chain links TRBV6-5 with TRBJ2-4; D perhaps matches TRBD1 (5 bases). The ends were cut back, 6 bases at V and 0 bases at J, with 12 bases in the middle. The CDR3 consists of 15 residues. Germline V gene lookup returns CDR1 MNHEY and CDR2 SVGAGI. The chain's CDR3 is CASRDTSLAKNIQYF. The CDR3 DNA reads TGTGCCAGCAGGGACACCTCACTAGCCAAAAACATTCAGTACTTC.

This clonotype was counted a few times. The rearrangement links TRBV11-1 to TRBJ2-1, with no clear D. This CDR3 is 13 amino acids long. Germline-derived CDR1 and CDR2 are SGHAT and FQDESV (reference sequence). The V end was cut by 5 bases, the J end by 9 bases, with 14 bases between. The CDR3 region has the DNA TGTGCCAGCAGCACGGTAAGAGGAACTGAGCAGTTCTTC. It yields the protein CASSTVRGTEQFF.

Here the CDR3 reads CSARDGTSWVRTDTQYF. CDR3 bases: TGCAGTGCTAGAGATGGAACTTCTTGGGTCCGCACAGATACGCAGTATTTT. This rearrangement joins TRBV20-1 to TRBJ2-3; D call uncertain. The ends were cut back, 0 bases at V and 1 base at J, with 17 bases in the middle. Germline lookup yields CDR1 DFQATT and CDR2 SNEGSKA (reference sequence). The CDR3 is 17 amino acids.

A word on this clonotype: The junction shows a germline mismatch at one end, possibly a read error. V is TRBV12-3 or TRBV12-4 and J is TRBJ2-5, with D possibly being TRBD2 (6 bases). This CDR3 has 14 residues. The CDR3 nucleotides are TGTACCAGCAGTTTCTCCGGGAGTGGGGAGACCCAGTACTTC. This gives the protein CTSSFSGSGETQYF.

The V gene is TRBV15, the J gene TRBJ1-2, with 7 bases aligning to TRBD1. The germline CDR1 and CDR2 sequences are LNHNV and YYDKDF (reference sequence). Trimming removed 2 bases from V and 9 bases from J; junction bases left unmatched: 12. This CDR3 has 15 residues. CDR3: CATSRRTPTGASYTF. The CDR3 coding sequence is TGTGCCACCAGCAGAAGGACCCCCACAGGGGCTAGCTACACCTTC.

The rearrangement links TRBV20-1 to TRBJ1-6; 10 nucleotides line up with TRBD1. With 3 bases clipped from V and 10 bases from J, the junction kept 9 bases outside the gene matches. This CDR3 has 15 amino acids. Germline CDR1 is DFQATT and CDR2 is SNEGSKA (reference sequence). DNA of the CDR3: TGCAGTGCTAGTCGGGACAGGGGCAGTAGATCACCCCTCCACTTT. It is translated as CSASRDRGSRSPLHF.

The chain employs TRBV30 and TRBJ2-7; D is possibly TRBD2 (5 bases). In germline, CDR1 is GTSNPN, CDR2 SVGIG (reference sequence). The length of the CDR3 is 13 residues. V lost 0 bases and J lost 6, with 12 bases in between. The CDR3 loop reads CAWSVSLGSEQYF. In DNA form, the CDR3 reads TGTGCCTGGAGTGTAAGTCTAGGGAGCGAGCAGTACTTC.

The chain uses TRBV6-5 and TRBJ2-4, with TRBD1 matching over 7 bases. The DNA end lines up better with TRBJ2-7; the J call may be wrong. The CDR3 contains 13 residues. In germline, CDR1 is MNHEY, CDR2 SVGAGI. The CDR3 is CASTDLGDSEQYF. DNA for the CDR3: TGTGCCAGCACCGACCTTGGGGACAGCGAGCAGTACTTC.

The CDR3 DNA reads TGTGCCAGCGCCCGGGTGGGCCATAACAGTGAGCAGTTCTTC. Translated, it gives CASARVGHNSEQFF. This sequence joins TRBV18 and TRBJ2-1, with D hard to call. CDR1 and CDR2 from the germline V gene are KGHSH and LQKENI. Trimming cost V 8 bases and J 9 bases, with 20 bases left between them. This CDR3 has 14 residues.

The rearrangement joins TRBV12-5 to TRBJ2-7; 7 bases map to TRBD1. Trimming removed 0 bases from V and 6 bases from J; junction bases left unmatched: 17. The CDR3 is 18 residues long. CDR1 and CDR2 from the germline V gene are LGHNT and FRNRAP. The chain's CDR3 is CASGLVMRTGEGCVEQYF. The CDR3 DNA reads as TGTGCTAGTGGTTTGGTAATGAGAACAGGGGAAGGGTGCGTCGAGCAGTACTTC.

The gene calls are TRBV30 and TRBJ2-2; no firm D call. V gave up 2 bases and J gave up 10 bases, with 17 bases separating them. Germline loops: CDR1 GTSNPN, CDR2 SVGIG (reference sequence). CDR3 size: 14 residues. The CDR3 loop reads CAWSRWPQIEELFF. The CDR3 DNA follows: TGTGCCTGGAGTCGGTGGCCTCAAATCGAGGAGCTGTTTTTT.

The chain has TRBV4-2 and TRBJ2-2, with TRBD2 matching 8 bases. Germline values: CDR1 LGHNA, CDR2 YNFKEQ. Trimming at V came to 5 bases and at J to 7 bases, leaving 9 bases not matched to a gene. The CDR3 length is 15 residues. The DNA of the CDR3 is TGTGCCAGCAGCTACCCCGGGGGGGCCGACGGGGAGCTGTTTTTT. Translation gives CASSYPGGADGELFF.

This clonotype was observed at least ten times. J is TRBJ2-7 and V is TRBV27; 7 bases line up with TRBD1. CDR1 is MNHEY and CDR2 is SMNVEV in the germline V gene (reference sequence). The CDR3 spans 15 residues. V shed 7 bases and J 3 bases; nucleotides not matched to a gene: 12. The CDR3 DNA reads TGTGCCAGCACCTTCTCCGAGGGGGCGTACTACGAGCAGTACTTC. As protein: CASTFSEGAYYEQYF.

This clonotype occurred a few times. The chain couples TRBV6-1 to TRBJ2-1; D tentatively fits TRBD1 or TRBD2 (5 bases each). Trimming cost V 2 bases and J 8 bases, with 19 bases left between them. The germline CDR1 and CDR2 sequences are MNHNS and SASEGT. This CDR3 is built from 16 residues. The CDR3 region has the DNA TGTGCCAGCAGTGAACTCCGGGACGTCGGATTCGATGAGCAGTTCTTC. It is translated as CASSELRDVGFDEQFF.

This chain uses TRBV5-1 with TRBJ1-5, with D possibly matching TRBD1 (6 bases). CDR3 length: 15 amino acids. Germline CDR1 reads SGHRS; CDR2 reads YFSETQ. Deletions cut 1 base from V and 5 bases from J, with 13 bases between. In nucleotides, the CDR3 is TGCGCCAGCAGCTTGCAGGGGTGGGGGGATCAGCCCCAGCATTTT. Its protein product is CASSLQGWGDQPQHF.

This clonotype was observed a few times. The rearrangement joins TRBV20-1 to TRBJ2-3, with 13 bases matching TRBD2. The J segment lost 3 bases and the V segment lost 6 bases, leaving 12 bases of the junction unmatched. CDR1 is DFQATT, CDR2 SNEGSKA, per germline (reference sequence). The CDR3 consists of 17 residues. The CDR3 DNA is TGCAGTGCCAAACTAGCGGGGGGGCCTGTAGATACAGATACGCAGTATTTT. Its translation is CSAKLAGGPVDTDTQYF.

This clonotype was observed a handful of times. The J gene is TRBJ2-3, the V gene TRBV6-5; tentatively, D is TRBD1 (5 bases). Germline CDR1 reads MNHEY; CDR2 reads SVGAGI. This CDR3 has 17 amino acids. Trimming removed 3 bases at V and 4 bases at J, with 20 bases between. The CDR3 loop reads CASSYSRVGQRPDTQYF. CDR3 coding DNA: TGTGCCAGCAGTTATTCCCGAGTAGGACAAAGGCCAGATACGCAGTATTTT.

This clonotype was detected ten times or more. The rearrangement uses TRBV20-1 and TRBJ2-3; D perhaps matches TRBD2 (6 bases). The V end lost 6 bases, the J end lost 6 bases, and 16 bases lay between the germline ends. The CDR3 runs to 13 residues. Germline CDR1 and CDR2: DFQATT and SNEGSKA (reference sequence). CDR3 nucleotide sequence: TGCAGTGCCACCAAACTAGCAATCGATACGCAGTATTTT. It encodes CSATKLAIDTQYF.